This TCR beta chain was recorded in a study of T-cell reconstitution after alpha-beta-depleted transplantation in children. The CDR3 extends over 14 amino acids. Germline-derived CDR1 and CDR2 are DFQATT and SNEGSKA (reference sequence). Trimming took 5 bases from V and 4 from J; bases not matched to a gene: 9. TCRbeta library construction was performed incorporating unique molecular identifiers. TCRdb fed the PCR reads into MiXCR, producing one record per CDR3 protein. Here the sample spans some 500,000 distinct CDR3 sequences, approximately 29% being singletons. The TCR originated in a human donor who donated a stem cell graft to a child with aplastic anemia. This sample comprised PBMCs from the stem cell graft donor, obtained from the stem cell graft. The chain links TRBV20-1 to TRBJ2-3; 7 positions match TRBD2. The CDR3 bases are TGCAGTGCTGTAAGCGGGATAGGTTCAGATACGCAGTATTTT. Translating it yields CSAVSGIGSDTQYF.